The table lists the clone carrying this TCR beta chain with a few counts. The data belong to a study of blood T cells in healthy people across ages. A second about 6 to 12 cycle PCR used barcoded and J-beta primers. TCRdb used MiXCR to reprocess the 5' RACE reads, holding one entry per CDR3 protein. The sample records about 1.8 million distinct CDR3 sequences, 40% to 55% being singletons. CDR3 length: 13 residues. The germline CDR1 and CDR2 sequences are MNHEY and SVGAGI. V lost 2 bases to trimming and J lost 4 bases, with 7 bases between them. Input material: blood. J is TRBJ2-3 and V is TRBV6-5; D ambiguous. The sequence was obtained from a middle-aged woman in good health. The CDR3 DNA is TGTGCCAGCAGTTACCAAAGCCCAGATACGCAGTATTTT. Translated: CASSYQSPDTQYF.